This T cell receptor (beta chain) was retrieved from a study of T cell clonality in common variable immunodeficiency. Study-level findings and limits: TCRbeta clonality was increased in CVID versus healthy controls. Compared with controls, CVID subjects had fewer shared TCRbeta clones.

The CDR3 consists of 14 residues. J gave up 7 bases and V 0 bases, and 4 bases lay outside the gene matches. CDR1 is SGHRS, CDR2 YFSETQ, per germline. The table lists this clone with many counts. The target antigen is unknown. The CDR3 is cut off 3 residues early in the read; its end comes from the germline J gene. Method: immunoSEQ multiplex PCR; TCRdb's copy keeps in-frame clones and lacks some. The sample shows roughly 40,000 clones, none of them appearing just once. This TCR came from a person aged 18 to 75 in good health. The specimen sequenced was peripheral blood mononuclear cells. The J gene is TRBJ1-2, the V gene TRBV5-1, with 9 bases matching TRBD1. CDR3 loop: CASSLEQGALGYTF. The sequenced part of the CDR3 DNA is TGCGCCAGCAGCTTGGAACAGGGGGCCCTTGGC.